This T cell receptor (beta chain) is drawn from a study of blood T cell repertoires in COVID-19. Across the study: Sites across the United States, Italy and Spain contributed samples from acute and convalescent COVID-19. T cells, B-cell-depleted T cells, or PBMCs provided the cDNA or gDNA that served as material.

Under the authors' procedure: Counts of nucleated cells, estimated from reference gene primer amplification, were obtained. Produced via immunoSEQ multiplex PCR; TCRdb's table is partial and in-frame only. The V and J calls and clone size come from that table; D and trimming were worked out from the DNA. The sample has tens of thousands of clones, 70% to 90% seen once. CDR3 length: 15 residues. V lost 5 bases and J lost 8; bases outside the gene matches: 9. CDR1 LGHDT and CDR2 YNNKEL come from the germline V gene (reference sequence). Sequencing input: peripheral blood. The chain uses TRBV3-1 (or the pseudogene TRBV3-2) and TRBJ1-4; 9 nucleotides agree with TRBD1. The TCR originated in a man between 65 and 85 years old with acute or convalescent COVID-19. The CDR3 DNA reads TGTGCCAGCAGCTCTAACAGGGGGCGGAACGAAAAACTGTTTTTT. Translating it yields CASSSNRGRNEKLFF.